One and the same sample provided the 26 T cell receptor beta chains below, sequenced in a study of T cell responses to AZD1222 COVID-19 vaccine. Sequencing was performed with immunoSEQ multiplex PCR; in TCRdb, only in-frame clones are kept and a portion is missing. This table has around 140,000 clones, 85% to 95% appearing once. The specimen was peripheral blood, collected after recovery from COVID-19. These receptors came from an adult who had recovered from COVID-19.

The chain couples TRBV28 to TRBJ2-1, with D unclear. CDR1 is MDHEN and CDR2 is SYDVKM in the germline V gene. The ends were cut back, 7 bases at V and 4 bases at J, with 5 bases in the middle. The CDR3 is made up of 11 amino acids. The CDR3 DNA reads TGTGCCAGCACAAATTACAATGAGCAGTTCTTC. Protein product: CASTNYNEQFF. The full variable domain, in which reference TRBV28 and TRBJ2-1 provide the parts outside the CDR3, is DVKVTQSSRYLVKRTGEKVFLECVQDMDHENMFWYRQDPGLGLRLIYFSYDVKMKEKGDIPEGYSVSREKKERFSLILESASTNQTSMYLCASTNYNEQFFGPGTRLTVL.

This chain uses TRBV6-6 with TRBJ1-5, with a tentative D call TRBD1 (6 bases). V shed 2 bases and J shed 11 bases, with 22 bases lying between them. CDR1 and CDR2 (germline): MNHNY, SVGAGI (reference sequence). This CDR3 comprises 16 residues. CDR3 sequence reads: CASSYPTTTGSIAQHF. The CDR3 DNA is TGTGCCAGCAGTTACCCCACTACGACAGGCTCTATAGCCCAGCATTTT.

A few counts support this clone. The chain combines TRBV5-1 with TRBJ1-2, with TRBD1 matching 11 bases. The trim removed 7 bases at V and 7 bases at J, leaving 6 bases unmatched. This CDR3 region has 13 residues. In germline, CDR1 is SGHRS, CDR2 YFSETQ. The DNA for the CDR3 is TGCGCCAGCGGTCCGGGACAGGGGGGTGGCTACACCTTC. Its translation is CASGPGQGGGYTF. Full variable domain (outside the CDR3, taken from reference TRBV5-1 and TRBJ1-2): KAGVTQTPRYLIKTRGQQVTLSCSPISGHRSVSWYQQTPGQGLQFLFEYFSETQRNKGNFPGRFSGRQFSNSRSEMNVSTLELGDSALYLCASGPGQGGGYTFGSGTRLTVV.

This clone was observed once. This sequence joins TRBV9 and TRBJ1-1; no firm D call. This CDR3 is built from 14 residues. Germline assignment: CDR1 SGDLS and CDR2 YYNGEE. Trimming removed 0 bases from V and 1 base from J, with 7 bases in between. The CDR3 reads CASSVVPGNTEAFF. In nucleotides, the CDR3 is TGTGCCAGCAGCGTAGTTCCGGGGAACACTGAAGCTTTCTTT.

The chain couples TRBV18 to TRBJ2-1; either TRBD1 or TRBD2 may supply D (6 bases each). V lost 3 bases and J 10 bases, leaving 13 bases between the germline ends. The germline gives CDR1 KGHSH, CDR2 LQKENI. CDR3 length: 13 amino acids. Here the CDR3 reads CASSPELGGEQFF. In nucleotides, the CDR3 is TGTGCCAGCTCACCCGAGCTAGGGGGGGAGCAGTTCTTC.

This chain joins TRBV6-2 or TRBV6-3 and TRBJ2-7; no clear D gene. The CDR3 has 16 amino acids. The V end lost 6 bases, the J end lost 2 bases, and 20 bases lay between the germline ends. From germline, CDR1 is MNHEY and CDR2 SVGEGT. CDR3 coding DNA: TGTGCCAGCAGCTTGATTCACTCGGGCCTTACCTACGAGCAGTACTTC. This gives the protein CASSLIHSGLTYEQYF.

The chain uses TRBV5-6 and TRBJ2-7; 8 bases map to TRBD1. The CDR3 length is 14 residues. Trimming cost V 5 bases and J 11 bases; bases outside gene matches: 15. Germline-derived CDR1 and CDR2 are SGHDT and YYEEEE. The CDR3 sequence: CASSIRGTGTGEYF. As DNA, the CDR3 is TGTGCCAGCAGTATTCGCGGGACAGGAACGGGGGAGTACTTC.

The chain carries TRBV25-1 and TRBJ1-6; 7 bases agree with TRBD1. V lost 4 bases to trimming and J lost 8 bases; unmatched junction nucleotides: 2. CDR1 and CDR2 (germline): MGHDK, SYGVNS. This CDR3 is 13 amino acids long. CDR3 loop: CASSADRDSPLHF. The DNA for the CDR3 is TGTGCCAGCAGTGCTGACAGGGATTCACCCCTCCACTTT.

The chain links TRBV4-1 to TRBJ2-7; 9 nucleotides match TRBD2. Germline V CDR1 and CDR2: MGHRA, YSYEKL. With V trimmed by 3 bases and J by 3 bases, 6 bases remained unmatched. The CDR3 spans 15 residues. CDR3 sequence reads: CASSQQIAGDYEQYF. CDR3 DNA: TGCGCCAGCAGCCAGCAAATAGCGGGGGACTACGAGCAGTACTTC.

The rearrangement links TRBV7-2 to TRBJ1-4, with D possibly matching TRBD1 (6 bases). The CDR3 is made up of 13 amino acids. Trimming took off 0 bases at V and 8 bases at J, with 7 bases between the two ends. Germline V gives CDR1 SGHTA, CDR2 FQGNSA. DNA for the CDR3: TGTGCCAGCAGCTTAGCTCAGGGGGAAAAACTGTTTTTT. Its protein product is CASSLAQGEKLFF.

The CDR3 nucleotides read TGTGCCAGCAGGGGGGACCTCCAGTACTTC. Translated: CASRGDLQYF. V is TRBV2 and J is TRBJ2-5, with D perhaps matching TRBD1 or TRBD2 (5 bases each). This CDR3 has 10 residues. V lost 6 bases, J lost 10 bases, and 9 bases lay in between. Germline V lookup: CDR1 SNHLY, CDR2 FYNNEI.

The rearrangement links TRBV7-2 to TRBJ2-7; TRBD1 might be the D (5 bases). The CDR3 totals 12 residues. V was pared by 3 bases and J by 5 bases, with 8 bases between. In germline, CDR1 is SGHTA, CDR2 FQGNSA. The chain's CDR3 is CASSLSQDEQYF. CDR3 sequence (DNA): TGTGCCAGCAGCTTGTCACAGGACGAGCAGTACTTC.

V usage is TRBV7-9 and J usage is TRBJ2-7, with D maybe TRBD1 (5 bases). This CDR3 region has 15 residues. CDR1 is SEHNR, CDR2 FQNEAQ, per germline (reference sequence). V lost 4 bases and J 2 bases, leaving 15 bases between the germline ends. CDR3 bases: TGTGCCAGCAGCTCCATCCAGGGATCCCCCTACGAGCAGTACTTC. It yields the protein CASSSIQGSPYEQYF.

This rearrangement joins TRBV18 to TRBJ2-2; D gene unclear. Per the germline V gene, CDR1 is KGHSH and CDR2 is LQKENI. This CDR3 is built from 16 residues. V was cut by 3 bases and J by 2 bases, with 13 bases left in between. The CDR3 sequence: CASSPPQELNTGELFF. The CDR3, as DNA: TGTGCCAGCTCACCGCCCCAAGAACTTAACACCGGGGAGCTGTTTTTT.

The genes are TRBV6-5 and TRBJ2-5; D is possibly TRBD2 (6 bases). V lost 7 bases, J lost 5 bases, and 8 bases lay in between. The germline CDR1 and CDR2 sequences are MNHEY and SVGAGI. This CDR3 spans 11 amino acids. The CDR3: CASTAGETQYF. CDR3 sequence (DNA): TGTGCCAGCACGGCGGGGGAGACCCAGTACTTC.

The genes are TRBV7-9 and TRBJ2-7, with TRBD2 matching 7 bases. The CDR3 runs 13 residues. With V trimmed by 3 bases and J by 3 bases, 2 bases remained unmatched. Germline CDR1 SEHNR, CDR2 FQNEAQ (reference sequence). The CDR3: CASSLGGGYEQYF. CDR3 DNA: TGTGCCAGCAGCTTGGGCGGGGGCTACGAGCAGTACTTC.

The J gene is TRBJ1-5, the V gene TRBV11-1; D gene unclear. This CDR3 has 15 amino acids. The germline V gene encodes CDR1 SGHAT and CDR2 FQDESV (reference sequence). The V and J ends lost 4 bases and 3 bases respectively, with 13 bases between them. The CDR3 spells CASSSLAGVNQPQHF. The CDR3, as DNA: TGTGCCAGCAGCTCCCTTGCAGGAGTCAATCAGCCCCAGCATTTT.

The CDR3 region is CASSQTGLSNEKLFF. As DNA, the CDR3 is TGCGCCAGCAGCCAGACAGGGTTGTCTAATGAAAAACTGTTTTTT. The chain joins TRBV5-1 to TRBJ1-4; 7 nucleotides agree with TRBD1. Trimming removed 4 bases from V and 3 bases from J; junction bases left unmatched: 6. The CDR3 is made up of 15 amino acids. CDR1 and CDR2 (germline): SGHRS, YFSETQ. Full variable domain (outside the CDR3, taken from reference TRBV5-1 and TRBJ1-4): KAGVTQTPRYLIKTRGQQVTLSCSPISGHRSVSWYQQTPGQGLQFLFEYFSETQRNKGNFPGRFSGRQFSNSRSEMNVSTLELGDSALYLCASSQTGLSNEKLFFGSGTQLSVL.

The chain joins TRBV6-6 to TRBJ2-7; D remains unclear. Germline CDR1 reads MNHNY; CDR2 reads SVGAGI (reference sequence). The V gene lost 2 bases and the J gene lost 0 bases, with 11 bases spanning the gap. This CDR3 comprises 15 residues. The CDR3 sequence: CASSYLGPSSYEQYF. The CDR3 nucleotides read TGTGCCAGCAGTTACCTGGGCCCCAGCTCCTACGAGCAGTACTTC.

This chain joins TRBV5-1 and TRBJ2-3; 7 bases agree with TRBD2. J was trimmed by 4 bases and V by 5 bases; bases with no gene match: 7. Per the germline V gene, CDR1 is SGHRS and CDR2 is YFSETQ. The CDR3 is 14 amino acids. In DNA, the CDR3 is TGCGCCAGCAGAGTGGGAGGGTCGCCAGATACGCAGTATTTT. As protein: CASRVGGSPDTQYF.

The V gene is TRBV27, the J gene TRBJ1-2; D is uncertain. The V gene's germline CDR1 is MNHEY and CDR2 SMNVEV (reference sequence). The CDR3 extends over 14 amino acids. Trimming removed 3 bases at V and 7 bases at J, with 15 bases between. The CDR3 reads CASSFMGKGPGYTF. In nucleotides, the CDR3 is TGTGCCAGCAGTTTTATGGGGAAGGGTCCTGGCTACACCTTC.

This clone has a single count. V usage is TRBV28 and J usage is TRBJ1-1; D is unclear. The germline gives CDR1 MDHEN, CDR2 SYDVKM. Trimming cost V 6 bases and J 0 bases, with 14 bases left between them. The CDR3 is made up of 15 amino acids. As DNA, the CDR3 is TGTGCCAGCAGCCCCGCAAGGGCGGTGAACACTGAAGCTTTCTTT. Encoded protein: CASSPARAVNTEAFF.

The V gene is TRBV2, the J gene TRBJ1-3; the D gene is possibly TRBD1 (5 bases). This CDR3 spans 15 amino acids. CDR1 is SNHLY and CDR2 is FYNNEI in the germline V gene. V was shortened by 2 bases and J by 4 bases, with 12 bases between the two germline ends. CDR3 residues: CASSETGPGGNTIYF. Written as DNA, the CDR3 is TGTGCCAGCAGTGAAACGGGACCGGGCGGAAACACCATATATTTT. Looking up the rest from reference TRBV2 and TRBJ1-3 gives the full variable domain: EPEVTQTPSHQVTQMGQEVILRCVPISNHLYFYWYRQILGQKVEFLVSFYNNEISEKSEIFDDQFSVERPDGSNFTLKIRSTKLEDSAMYFCASSETGPGGNTIYFGEGSWLTVV.

This clone was picked up one time. The chain recombines TRBV11-2 with TRBJ1-5; D unclear. Trimming shortened V by 2 bases and J by 4 bases, and 15 bases separated the two germline ends. The germline CDR1 and CDR2 sequences are SGHAT and FQNNGV. This CDR3 region has 16 residues. The CDR3 is CASSLSSGWGNQPQHF. The CDR3 DNA follows: TGTGCCAGCAGCTTAAGCTCCGGGTGGGGAAATCAGCCCCAGCATTTT.

The rearrangement uses TRBV10-1 and TRBJ2-1, with 11 nucleotides matching TRBD1. Trimming at V came to 3 bases and at J to 6 bases, leaving 7 bases not matched to a gene. The V gene's germline CDR1 is WNHNN and CDR2 SYGVQD (reference sequence). This CDR3 region has 16 residues. The CDR3 DNA reads as TGCGCCAGCAGTGAATATCGGACAGGGGGCTTCAATGAGCAGTTCTTC. It encodes CASSEYRTGGFNEQFF.

This clone was counted once. The gene calls are TRBV3-1 (or the pseudogene TRBV3-2) and TRBJ1-3, with TRBD1 as a possible D gene (6 bases). The V end lost 1 base, the J end lost 7 bases, and 20 bases lay between the germline ends. The V gene's germline CDR1 is LGHDT and CDR2 YNNKEL (reference sequence). This CDR3 comprises 17 residues. The chain's CDR3 is CASSQGLTGSFSNTIYF. The CDR3 bases are TGTGCCAGCAGCCAAGGCCTAACAGGGAGTTTCTCGAACACCATATATTTT.